Described below is a single T cell receptor beta chain sequence and its context. Its antigen remains unidentified. A single record per CDR3 protein comes from TCRdb applying MiXCR to the reads. This table holds 570,000 or so distinct CDR3 sequences, just under 40% found once. Germline CDR1 is SGHVS and CDR2 is FQNEAQ. The CDR3 loop spans 16 amino acids. The V end was cut by 5 bases, the J end by 7 bases, with 21 bases between. The source of the sample is a study of T cell repertoires in cytomegalovirus infection. Findings and caveats of the study: Across the ex vivo response, the dominant clonotypes were HLA-C-restricted CMV-specific TCR beta clonotypes.

This chain joins TRBV7-8 and TRBJ1-5, with a tentative D call TRBD1 (5 bases). Sequences were derived from cultured PBMCs, sampled from culture after CMV antigen stimulation. The TCR comes from a human donor in good health (CMV status not recorded). Some clones in this sample may be carry-over from other donors' samples. The CDR3 region is CASSPDIGGVIQPQHF. The CDR3 coding sequence is TGTGCCAGCAGCCCAGACATCGGGGGGGTCATACAGCCCCAGCATTTT.